The 5 T cell receptor beta chains below come from one sample, sequenced in a study of blood T cell repertoires in COVID-19. Only in-frame clones appear in the TCRdb table, and some are missing; sequencing was by immunoSEQ multiplex PCR. The table lists roughly 80,000 clones, over 70% of them singletons. The sequenced sample consisted of peripheral blood. The source is a human donor in a cohort sampled during active COVID-19.

This clone has more than one count but fewer than ten. This sequence joins TRBV6-6 and TRBJ1-1; D possibly corresponds to TRBD1 (5 bases). This CDR3 has 13 amino acids. V was trimmed by 7 bases and J by 11 bases, leaving 20 bases between them. In germline, CDR1 is MNHNY, CDR2 SVGAGI (reference sequence). CDR3 residues: CASTPGTARAAFF. The CDR3 DNA reads as TGTGCCAGCACCCCCGGGACTGCCCGCGCGGCTTTCTTT.

The gene calls are TRBV3-1 (or the pseudogene TRBV3-2) and TRBJ2-7; 9 nucleotides agree with TRBD2. Germline loops: CDR1 LGHDT, CDR2 YNNKEL (reference sequence). The V and J ends lost 3 bases and 8 bases, in that order; junction bases with no gene match: 5. CDR3 size: 13 residues. The DNA of the CDR3 is TGTGCCAGCAGCCAGCTAGCGGGGTCTCAGCAGTACTTC. Translation gives CASSQLAGSQQYF.

The chain links TRBV4-2 to TRBJ2-7; D is unresolved. The CDR3 spans 15 residues. CDR1 and CDR2 from the germline V gene are LGHNA and YNFKEQ. V was shortened by 1 base and J by 5 bases, with 15 bases between the two germline ends. The DNA for the CDR3 is TGTGCCAGCAGCCAAGCCCCGCGTGCCTTGGACGAGCAGTACTTC. The encoded protein is CASSQAPRALDEQYF.

V usage is TRBV9 and J usage is TRBJ1-2, with unresolved D. In germline, CDR1 is SGDLS, CDR2 YYNGEE. Between the trimmed V and J ends, which lost 3 bases and 2 bases, there was a span of 8 bases. The CDR3 extends over 13 amino acids. The CDR3 region is CASSADTNYGYTF. For the CDR3, the DNA is TGTGCCAGCAGCGCCGACACCAACTATGGCTACACCTTC.

J is TRBJ1-6 and V is TRBV5-6, with TRBD1 matching over 10 bases. The germline V gene encodes CDR1 SGHDT and CDR2 YYEEEE. There are 13 residues in the CDR3. V was clipped by 7 bases and J by 6 bases; unmatched bases: 1. CDR3 in amino acids: CASRTGGNSPLHF. The DNA of the CDR3 is TGTGCCAGCCGGACAGGGGGTAATTCACCCCTCCACTTT.